This TCR beta chain was identified during a study of cytomegalovirus exposure and HLA in healthy donors. Whole-study findings and limits: A few of the chains that were CMV-associated were confirmed in vitro to be specific for CMV antigens. Reported findings show TCR beta sequences accurately forecast HLA-A and HLA-B alleles in most subjects.

Comments on this clone: What it binds is unknown.

CDR3 size: 13 residues. Germline-derived CDR1 and CDR2 are SGHVS and FNYEAQ. The PCR contained 60 Vbeta and 13 Jbeta primers. Sequenced by immunoSEQ multiplex PCR; TCRdb stores in-frame clones only, minus some. The sample has approximately 120,000 clones, and its top ten clones hold 2%. This sequence originates from an older woman in good health and CMV-seronegative. Sequenced sample: PBMCs. The chain combines TRBV7-6 with TRBJ2-5; 8 bases are shared with TRBD1. The better agreement between TRBJ2-7 and the DNA end casts doubt on the J call. This CDR3 is CASSIDRGYEQYF. CDR3 DNA: TGTGCCAGCAGCATTGACAGGGGCTACGAGCAGTACTTC.